A selection of T cell receptor beta chains follows, all from one sample in a study of T cell responses to AZD1222 COVID-19 vaccine. The protocol was immunoSEQ multiplex PCR, while the TCRdb copy is restricted to in-frame clones and leaves out a portion. The sample yields 100,000 to 150,000 clones, approximately 91% seen once. The starting material was peripheral blood, obtained 28 days after the second AZD1222 dose. The receptors stem from an adult who received the AZD1222 COVID-19 vaccine. CDR3s include the opening cysteine and the closing phenylalanine or tryptophan. The order of the fields is clone size, D gene, V gene, J gene, CDR3 DNA, CDR3 protein. D genes are given only for firm matches. Only some rows state a clone size, as once, few, many or a class for expanded clones.

>-|-|TRBV18|TRBJ2-3
TGTGCCAGCTCATGGTACACCAAGTCCACAGATACGCAGTATTTT
CASSWYTKSTDTQYF
>-|-|TRBV7-8|TRBJ1-2
TGTGCCAGCAGCTTAGCCGCCAGAACCACTGGCTACACCTTC
CASSLAARTTGYTF
>-|-|TRBV13|TRBJ2-3
TGTGCCAGCAGCTTAGGAGCCAGCACAGATACGCAGTATTTT
CASSLGASTDTQYF
>once|-|TRBV4-2|TRBJ1-1
TGTGCCAGCAGCCAAGATCGAGAGGGTTTAGATGAAGCTTTCTTT
CASSQDREGLDEAFF
>-|-|TRBV7-9|TRBJ2-1
TGTGCCAGCAGCTTAGCGATATCACGGAATGAGCAGTTCTTC
CASSLAISRNEQFF
>-|-|TRBV5-1|TRBJ2-5
TGCGCCAGCAGCTTAGGGGGGGTCGACGAGACCCAGTACTTC
CASSLGGVDETQYF
>-|-|TRBV21-1|TRBJ2-5
TGTGCCAGCTTCGACCGGGGGGAGACCCAGTACTTC
CASFDRGETQYF
>once|-|TRBV5-1|TRBJ2-5
TGCGCCAGCAACTGGTTGGGCCCACAAGAGACCCAGTACTTC
CASNWLGPQETQYF
>-|-|TRBV23-1|TRBJ1-6
TGCGCCGGCCGGGGGCAGGGTGTGCAAAATTCACCCCTCCACTTT
CAGRGQGVQNSPLHF
>once|-|TRBV7-9|TRBJ1-5
TGTGCCAGCAGCTTGGAGGGAGGACCCCAGCATTTT
CASSLEGGPQHF
>-|TRBD1|TRBV6-2/TRBV6-3|TRBJ1-2
TGTGCCAGCAGTTACGGGGGACAGGGAAGGAGTGGCTACACCTTC
CASSYGGQGRSGYTF
>-|TRBD2|TRBV27|TRBJ2-7
TGTGCCAGCAGGCTGAGCGGGAGCTCCTACGAGCAGTACTTC
CASRLSGSSYEQYF
>-|-|TRBV11-3|TRBJ2-1
TGTGCCAGCAGCTCCGACGACGACAATGAGCAGTTCTTC
CASSSDDDNEQFF
>once|TRBD2|TRBV13|TRBJ2-1
TGTGCCAGCAGCCCGGGACTAGCGCGCTCCTACAATGAGCAGTTCTTC
CASSPGLARSYNEQFF
>-|-|TRBV6-5|TRBJ1-5
TGTGCCAGCTGTATGATCGGGGTGGGGTCCGGGCCCCAGCATTTT
CASCMIGVGSGPQHF
>-|-|TRBV28|TRBJ1-2
TGTGCCAGTAAGCCCGACAGGCTGGTCTATGGCTACACCTTC
CASKPDRLVYGYTF
>-|-|TRBV7-9|TRBJ1-2
TGTGCCAGCAGCTTAGCGTCAGGGAACTATGGCTACACCTTC
CASSLASGNYGYTF
>-|-|TRBV2|TRBJ1-1
TGTGCCAGCAATAACTCACCCCTATTTGAAGCTTTCTTT
CASNNSPLFEAFF
>-|-|TRBV19|TRBJ1-2
TGTGCCAGTAGTCATGACAGGTCGGTTGTCACCTTC
CASSHDRSVVTF
>-|-|TRBV6-5|TRBJ2-3
TGTGCCAGCGGCCGGGACCTACCCACAGATACGCAGTATTTT
CASGRDLPTDTQYF
>-|TRBD2|TRBV15|TRBJ2-7
TGTGCCACCAGCAGAGATCCGGCGGGAGACAACGAGCAGTACTTC
CATSRDPAGDNEQYF
>-|TRBD2|TRBV11-2|TRBJ2-5
TGTGCCAGCAGCTTAGTGCGGGGAGGGCGGGAGACCCAGTACTTC
CASSLVRGGRETQYF
>-|TRBD2|TRBV5-4|TRBJ2-5
TGTGCCAGCAGCTCGGTAGCGGGAGGTCGAGAGACCCAGTACTTC
CASSSVAGGRETQYF
>-|-|TRBV19|TRBJ2-7
TGTGCCAGTAGTATCTCGGGGCTGGGCTCCTACGAGCAGTACTTC
CASSISGLGSYEQYF
>-|TRBD1|TRBV18|TRBJ1-2
TGTGCCAGCTCACCGAACACAGGGGACCCTGGCTACACCTTC
CASSPNTGDPGYTF
>-|-|TRBV28|TRBJ1-2
TGTGCCAGCAGTTTACGAGGGGGGCCTAGATTGGGCTACACCTTC
CASSLRGGPRLGYTF
>-|TRBD1|TRBV19|TRBJ1-1
TGTGCCAGTAGTATGTGGGTGGACAGGGGATTTCGGAGTCGCACTGAAGCTTTCTTT
CASSMWVDRGFRSRTEAFF
>once|-|TRBV27|TRBJ2-7
TGTGCCAGCAGTTTATCCCGGGGACTTTACGAGCAGTACTTC
CASSLSRGLYEQYF
>-|-|TRBV5-1|TRBJ1-5
TGCGCCAGCAGCCCGGCAGGCGTAAATCAGCCCCAGCATTTT
CASSPAGVNQPQHF
>once|-|TRBV18|TRBJ1-1
TGTGCCAGCTCCCCGACACATTTGAACACTGAAGCTTTCTTT
CASSPTHLNTEAFF
>-|TRBD2|TRBV6-2/TRBV6-3|TRBJ2-1
TGTGCCAGCAGTTACGGACTAGCGTACAATGAGCAGTTCTTC
CASSYGLAYNEQFF
>-|TRBD1|TRBV29-1|TRBJ1-1
TGCAGCGCGGAATTTACAGGGGGGAACACTGAAGCTTTCTTT
CSAEFTGGNTEAFF
>-|-|TRBV2|TRBJ2-7
TGTGCCAGCGATGATGGGGAGCAGTACTTC
CASDDGEQYF
>-|-|TRBV5-4|TRBJ2-5
TGTGCCAGCAGCTCCCTAGTGGGGCAAGAGACCCAGTACTTC
CASSSLVGQETQYF
>once|TRBD2|TRBV9|TRBJ2-7
TGTGCCAGCAGCGTAGGGTCCGGGACTAGCGGGAGGTACGAGCAGTACTTC
CASSVGSGTSGRYEQYF
>-|TRBD2|TRBV19|TRBJ2-1
TGTGCCAGTAGCGTAGCGGGAGGGGGGTCCTACAATGAGCAGTTCTTC
CASSVAGGGSYNEQFF
>-|-|TRBV10-3|TRBJ2-5
TGTGCCATCAGTGAGAGGGGTCAAGAGACCCAGTACTTC
CAISERGQETQYF
>-|TRBD1|TRBV9|TRBJ1-4
TGTGCCAGCAGCGAATGGACAGGGAGTAATGAAAAACTGTTTTTT
CASSEWTGSNEKLFF
>-|-|TRBV5-1|TRBJ2-7
TGCGCCAGCAGCTTGTTCGGGGGAGAGCAGTACTTC
CASSLFGGEQYF
>-|-|TRBV4-1|TRBJ2-1
TGCGCCAGCGGGAGGCAGAACTACAATGAGCAGTTCTTC
CASGRQNYNEQFF
>-|TRBD2|TRBV27|TRBJ2-7
TGTGCCAGCAGTCCCCGGGCTAGCGGGAGGTACGAGCAGTACTTC
CASSPRASGRYEQYF
>-|-|TRBV28|TRBJ1-2
TGTGCCAGCAGTTTAAACTATGGCTACACCTTC
CASSLNYGYTF
>-|TRBD2|TRBV29-1|TRBJ2-7
TGCAGCGTTGAAGTAGCGGGAGGCTCCTACGAGCAGTACTTC
CSVEVAGGSYEQYF
>-|TRBD1|TRBV5-6|TRBJ1-2
TGTGCCAGCAGGGGCCTTCGGACAGGGGGCTCTGGCTACACCTTC
CASRGLRTGGSGYTF
>once|-|TRBV11-2|TRBJ1-2
TGTGCCAGCAGCTTATACCCATCCCCCAGGGAGGGGGACTATGGCTACACCTTC
CASSLYPSPREGDYGYTF
>-|-|TRBV21-1|TRBJ1-5
TGTGCCAGCAGCAAAGGCGACCGGCGGTTTGGGCCCCAGCATTTT
CASSKGDRRFGPQHF
>-|TRBD1|TRBV28|TRBJ2-5
TGTGCCAGCAGTTCTTTCGGACAGGGAAGGGTTGAGACCCAGTACTTC
CASSSFGQGRVETQYF
>-|TRBD2|TRBV28|TRBJ2-5
TGTGCCAGCAGTTTTAGCGGGAGTGGGGGAGAGACCCAGTACTTC
CASSFSGSGGETQYF
>-|-|TRBV7-3|TRBJ2-7
TGTGCCAGCAGCTATCAGGGAGGCTCCTACGAGCAGTACTTC
CASSYQGGSYEQYF
>-|-|TRBV3-1/TRBV3-2|TRBJ2-2
TGTGCCAGCAGCTGGGACTCGAACACCGGGGAGCTGTTTTTT
CASSWDSNTGELFF
>-|-|TRBV10-3|TRBJ1-6
TGTGCCATCAGTGAGTCTGGGGATTCACCCCTCCACTTT
CAISESGDSPLHF
>few|TRBD2|TRBV25-1|TRBJ2-1
TGTGCCAGCAGTGAGTCGGGACTAGCTTCCAATGAGCAGTTCTTC
CASSESGLASNEQFF
>-|-|TRBV6-6|TRBJ1-1
TGTGCCAGCAGTTTATGGGGGGCGCAGAACACTGAAGCTTTCTTT
CASSLWGAQNTEAFF
>-|-|TRBV18|TRBJ1-6
TGTGCCAGCTCACCCCGTATACAGAGCACGAATTCACCCCTCCACTTT
CASSPRIQSTNSPLHF